The 21 T cell receptor beta chains below come from one sample, sequenced in a study of T cells in Graves' hyperthyroidism and ophthalmopathy. Researchers took RNA transcripts and amplified the TCR beta CDR3 regions from them. Researchers ran a first-round RT-PCR on the TCR CDR3 using the HTBI primer set. In TCRdb, the multiplex PCR reads were re-called with MiXCR into one record per CDR3 protein. The sample carries approximately 620,000 distinct CDR3 sequences, roughly 15% recorded once. Sequencing input: blood. Every receptor here comes from a woman aged 40 to 50 with Graves' ophthalmopathy.

The gene calls are TRBV6-1 and TRBJ1-2; the D gene is possibly TRBD1 (5 bases). CDR3 length: 15 residues. Trimming removed 4 bases from V and 3 bases from J, with 15 bases in between. Per the germline V gene, CDR1 is MNHNS and CDR2 is SASEGT. The CDR3 bases are TGTGCCAGCAGTGCCCGGGTGTGGGGACACTATGGCTACACCTTC. Its translation is CASSARVWGHYGYTF.

This clonotype has a count of ten or more. This chain uses TRBV3-1 with TRBJ2-5, with D maybe TRBD1 (6 bases). Germline V lookup: CDR1 LGHDT, CDR2 YNNKEL (reference sequence). The CDR3 length is 15 residues. V lost 5 bases and J 1 base, leaving 14 bases between the germline ends. CDR3 in DNA: TGTGCCAGCAGCTCTCGAAGGACAGTCCAAGAGACCCAGTACTTC. It codes for CASSSRRTVQETQYF.

The chain employs TRBV5-5 and TRBJ2-1, with 8 bases aligning to TRBD1. This CDR3 contains 15 residues. Trimming removed 6 bases from V and 4 bases from J; junction bases left unmatched: 9. Germline V gives CDR1 SGHKS, CDR2 YYEKEE (reference sequence). CDR3 nucleotide sequence: TGTGCCAGCAACACCGGACAGGGTGGTTACAATGAGCAGTTCTTC. Translating gives CASNTGQGGYNEQFF. The complete variable domain, with remaining parts taken from reference TRBV5-5 and TRBJ2-1, reads DAGVTQSPTHLIKTRGQQVTLRCSPISGHKSVSWYQQVLGQGPQFIFQYYEKEERGRGNFPDRFSARQFPNYSSELNVNALLLGDSALYLCASNTGQGGYNEQFFGPGTRLTVL.

This clonotype came up a few times. V is TRBV18 and J is TRBJ2-2; D gene unclear. Trimming cost V 3 bases and J 6 bases, with 14 bases left between them. Germline V gene lookup returns CDR1 KGHSH and CDR2 LQKENI. The CDR3 totals 15 residues. DNA for the CDR3: TGTGCCAGCTCACCTCTACTCCCCCCCGCCGGGGAGCTGTTTTTT. This translates into CASSPLLPPAGELFF.

This clonotype has ten or more counts. The chain carries TRBV5-1 and TRBJ2-5, with D tentatively TRBD1 or TRBD2 (6 bases each). CDR1 is SGHRS, CDR2 YFSETQ, per germline. The CDR3 has 15 amino acids. The V end lost 0 bases, the J end lost 4 bases, and 13 bases lay between the germline ends. The CDR3: CASSLVPRGVETQYF. DNA of the CDR3: TGCGCCAGCAGCTTGGTCCCAAGGGGGGTAGAGACCCAGTACTTC.

The table lists this clonotype with a few counts. The rearrangement joins TRBV6-5 to TRBJ1-3; D might be TRBD1 (6 bases). V gave up 0 bases and J gave up 3 bases, with 9 bases separating them. The CDR3 loop spans 15 amino acids. Germline values: CDR1 MNHEY, CDR2 SVGAGI. The CDR3 DNA follows: TGTGCCAGCAGTTACTCCTGGACAGATGGAAACACCATATATTTT. Protein: CASSYSWTDGNTIYF.

The chain combines TRBV6-1 with TRBJ2-7; D might be TRBD2 (6 bases). V lost 7 bases, J lost 0 bases, and 16 bases lay in between. Germline CDR1 and CDR2: MNHNS and SASEGT. The CDR3 contains 15 residues. The CDR3 spells CASTPRGWGSYEQYF. The CDR3 DNA reads as TGTGCCAGCACCCCCCGGGGGTGGGGCTCCTACGAGCAGTACTTC.

This clonotype was detected many times. The CDR3 DNA follows: TGTGCCAGCATGAAATCAGGGGCCCGAGGAGGAACTGAAGCTTTCTTT. Its translation is CASMKSGARGGTEAFF. The chain uses TRBV3-1 and TRBJ1-1, with D perhaps TRBD1 (6 bases). CDR3 size: 16 residues. V was trimmed by 7 bases and J by 5 bases, leaving 23 bases between them. The germline V gene has CDR1 LGHDT and CDR2 YNNKEL (reference sequence).

This clonotype was seen ten or more times. The CDR3 coding sequence is TGTGCCAGCAGTTACTCACGGGGAGGCACTGAAGCTTTCTTT. Its translation is CASSYSRGGTEAFF. This chain joins TRBV6-6 and TRBJ1-1; no clear D gene. The V gene's germline CDR1 is MNHNY and CDR2 SVGAGI (reference sequence). Trimming took off 0 bases at V and 4 bases at J, with 9 bases between the two ends. This CDR3 has 14 residues.

This clonotype showed up many times. The gene calls are TRBV12-3 or TRBV12-4 and TRBJ1-5; no firm D call. V was clipped by 6 bases and J by 8 bases, with 14 bases between them. This CDR3 spans 13 amino acids. As DNA, the CDR3 is TGTGCCAGCAGCCCTCCGGGATTTGAGCCCCAGCATTTT. It translates to CASSPPGFEPQHF.

This clonotype was detected many times. This chain links TRBV18 with TRBJ1-2, with D possibly being TRBD1 (5 bases). Germline CDR1 is KGHSH and CDR2 is LQKENI. Trimming pared 1 base from V and 2 bases from J, leaving 14 bases between. The CDR3 sequence is 16 residues long. CDR3 bases: TGTGCCAGCTCACCACAAACCCTCAGGGAGAACTATGGCTACACCTTC. Its translation is CASSPQTLRENYGYTF.

This chain joins TRBV27 and TRBJ1-5; possibly TRBD1 for D (5 bases). Looked up from germline, CDR1 is MNHEY and CDR2 is SMNVEV (reference sequence). The CDR3 has 15 amino acids. The V gene lost 6 bases and the J gene lost 3 bases, with 15 bases spanning the gap. The CDR3 region has the DNA TGTGCCAGCAGCTTGGGCGGGGCCTACAATCAGCCCCAGCATTTT. Translating gives CASSLGGAYNQPQHF.

To note about this clonotype: This may stem from a read error, because a much larger clone lies one nucleotide away. The gene calls are TRBV19 and TRBJ2-3; 9 bases align to TRBD2. Germline assignment: CDR1 LNHDA and CDR2 SQIVND (reference sequence). The CDR3 sequence is 14 residues long. CDR3 DNA: TGTGCCCGTAGTGCCCGGACTAGCGCAGATACGCAGTATTTT. Its translation: CARSARTSADTQYF.

This clonotype was recorded many times. The chain links TRBV28 to TRBJ2-1, with D tentatively TRBD1 (6 bases). V was cut by 8 bases and J by 7 bases, with 12 bases left in between. Looked up from germline, CDR1 is MDHEN and CDR2 is SYDVKM. The CDR3 has 12 residues. The CDR3 region is CASSLGANEQFF. The CDR3 region has the DNA TGTGCCAGCTCTTTGGGGGCGAATGAGCAGTTCTTC.

This clonotype was observed many times. The chain couples TRBV20-1 to TRBJ2-7; 7 bases match TRBD2. Per the germline V gene, CDR1 is DFQATT and CDR2 is SNEGSKA (reference sequence). The trim removed 5 bases at V and 3 bases at J, leaving 7 bases unmatched. This CDR3 spans 13 amino acids. The CDR3 reads CSAASGEGYEQYF. The DNA for the CDR3 is TGCAGTGCTGCCTCGGGGGAGGGCTACGAGCAGTACTTC.

This clonotype was observed many times. The V gene is TRBV18, the J gene TRBJ2-1, with 10 bases that match TRBD2. This CDR3 contains 18 residues. V shed 2 bases and J 2 bases; nucleotides not matched to a gene: 9. CDR1 KGHSH and CDR2 LQKENI come from the germline V gene. The CDR3 here is CASSPRLRTSGTYNEQFF. CDR3 in DNA: TGTGCCAGCTCACCAAGACTCCGGACTAGCGGTACCTACAATGAGCAGTTCTTC.

This clonotype was seen at least ten times. The rearrangement links TRBV11-2 to TRBJ2-1; D possibly corresponds to TRBD1 (7 bases). The CDR3 loop spans 14 amino acids. The germline gives CDR1 SGHAT, CDR2 FQNNGV. The V end lost 4 bases, the J end lost 8 bases, and 15 bases lay between the germline ends. CDR3 protein: CASSSQTGRHEQFF. DNA for the CDR3: TGTGCCAGCAGCTCCCAGACAGGGAGGCATGAGCAGTTCTTC.

V and J are TRBV5-1 and TRBJ2-3; D possibly corresponds to TRBD2 (6 bases). The germline gives CDR1 SGHRS, CDR2 YFSETQ. V dropped 6 bases and J dropped 5 bases, with 28 bases sitting between them. The CDR3 covers 18 residues. As DNA, the CDR3 is TGCGCCAGCACAACCTCAACTGGACTACCCATATCCGGAGATACGCAGTATTTT. Protein: CASTTSTGLPISGDTQYF.

This clonotype was seen only a few times. The chain joins TRBV29-1 to TRBJ2-7, with TRBD1 identical over 9 bases. Losses at the gene ends were 4 bases for V and 6 bases for J; bases not matched to a gene: 10. Germline values: CDR1 SQVTM, CDR2 ANQGSEA. CDR3 size: 14 residues. CDR3 protein: CSVVYVDRGGEQYF. CDR3 in DNA: TGCAGCGTTGTATACGTGGACAGGGGCGGCGAGCAGTACTTC.

This clonotype occurred many times. The V gene is TRBV5-1, the J gene TRBJ2-1; the match to TRBD2 covers 16 bases. Germline V CDR1 and CDR2: SGHRS, YFSETQ. The CDR3 totals 19 residues. With 4 bases clipped from V and 6 bases from J, the junction kept 13 bases outside the gene matches. This CDR3 is CASSQGTSGGAVLANEQFF. CDR3 nucleotides: TGCGCCAGCAGCCAAGGGACTAGCGGGGGGGCCGTTTTGGCCAATGAGCAGTTCTTC.

This clonotype was picked up a small number of times. The chain joins TRBV5-1 to TRBJ2-3; D perhaps matches TRBD1 (5 bases). Germline assignment: CDR1 SGHRS and CDR2 YFSETQ. Trimming took 6 bases from V and 0 from J, leaving 14 bases between them. This CDR3 has 15 residues. The CDR3 loop is CASKPTATSTDTQYF. The CDR3, as DNA: TGCGCCAGCAAACCGACAGCGACTAGCACAGATACGCAGTATTTT.